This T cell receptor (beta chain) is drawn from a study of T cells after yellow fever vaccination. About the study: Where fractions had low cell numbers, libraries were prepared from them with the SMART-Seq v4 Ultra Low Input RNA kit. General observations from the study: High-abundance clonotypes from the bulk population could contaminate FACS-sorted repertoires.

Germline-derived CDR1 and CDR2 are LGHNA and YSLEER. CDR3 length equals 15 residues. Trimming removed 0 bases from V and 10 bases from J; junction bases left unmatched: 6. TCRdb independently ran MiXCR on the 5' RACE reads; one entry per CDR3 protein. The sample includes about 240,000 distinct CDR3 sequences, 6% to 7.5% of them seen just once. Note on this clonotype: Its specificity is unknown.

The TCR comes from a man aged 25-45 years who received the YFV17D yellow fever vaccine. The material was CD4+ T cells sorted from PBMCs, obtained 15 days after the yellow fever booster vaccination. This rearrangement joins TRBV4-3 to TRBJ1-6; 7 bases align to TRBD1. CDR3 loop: CASSQEGDSWSPLHF. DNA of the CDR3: TGCGCCAGCAGCCAAGAGGGGGACAGCTGGTCACCCCTCCACTTT.